The rows below give T cell receptor beta chains drawn from one sample of a study of blood T cell repertoires in COVID-19. Repertoires were generated with immunoSEQ multiplex PCR, while TCRdb's copy carries only in-frame clones and drops some. The sample consists of around 170,000 clones, roughly 80% of them appearing once. The sequencing input was peripheral blood. These receptors were obtained from a man younger than 35 with active or convalescent COVID-19. Both conserved end residues are part of each CDR3. The D gene is left open where the match is weak. Clone size appears in some rows only: once, few, many, or a class for an expanded clone.

abundance	d_gene	j_gene	v_gene	CDR3aa	CDR3nt
NA	NA	TRBJ1-5	TRBV2	CASSSSLHSSNQPQHF	TGTGCCAGCAGTTCCTCACTCCACTCTAGCAATCAGCCCCAGCATTTT
NA	TRBD2	TRBJ2-3	TRBV24-1	CATSDPTSGTTDTQYF	TGTGCCACCAGTGACCCCACTAGCGGGACTACAGATACGCAGTATTTT
NA	TRBD1	TRBJ2-1	TRBV5-1	CASAGGTGVSYEQFF	TGCGCCAGCGCTGGCGGGACAGGGGTCTCATATGAGCAGTTCTTC
NA	TRBD2	TRBJ2-2	TRBV5-4	CASSLELGLAGTGELFF	TGTGCCAGCAGCTTGGAATTAGGGCTAGCGGGGACCGGGGAGCTGTTTTTT
NA	NA	TRBJ2-2	TRBV24-1	CATSRAGGGTGELFF	TGTGCCACCAGTCGCGCAGGGGGAGGCACCGGGGAGCTGTTTTTT
NA	TRBD2	TRBJ2-1	TRBV7-2	CASSILAGPYNEQFF	TGTGCCAGCAGCATATTAGCGGGACCCTACAATGAGCAGTTCTTC
once	TRBD1	TRBJ1-6	TRBV2	CASDRGRAYNSPLHF	TGTGCCAGCGACAGGGGGCGAGCCTATAATTCACCCCTCCACTTT
NA	TRBD1	TRBJ2-7	TRBV6-5	CASSYTDRASYEQYF	TGTGCCAGCAGTTACACGGACAGGGCTTCCTACGAGCAGTACTTC
few	TRBD1	TRBJ2-7	TRBV2	CASQQGVYEQYF	TGTGCCAGCCAACAGGGGGTGTACGAGCAGTACTTC
NA	TRBD1	TRBJ1-1	TRBV18	CASSPFRGDMNTEAFF	TGTGCCAGCTCACCCTTCAGGGGGGATATGAACACTGAAGCTTTCTTT
NA	TRBD1	TRBJ2-3	TRBV7-6	CASSLAETGGKGAMTDTQYF	TGTGCCAGCAGCTTAGCGGAGACAGGGGGAAAAGGAGCTATGACAGATACGCAGTATTTT
NA	NA	TRBJ1-4	TRBV4-2	CASSQDGRRNEKLFF	TGTGCCAGCAGCCAAGATGGCCGCAGGAATGAAAAACTGTTTTTT
NA	TRBD1	TRBJ1-5	TRBV6-5	CASSRAGGLNQPQHF	TGTGCCAGCAGTCGGGCAGGGGGACTGAATCAGCCCCAGCATTTT
NA	TRBD2	TRBJ2-3	TRBV2	CASRGLATDTQYF	TGTGCCAGCAGGGGACTAGCTACAGATACGCAGTATTTT
NA	NA	TRBJ1-3	TRBV11-2	CASSPARSAGNTIYF	TGTGCCAGCAGCCCTGCGAGGTCTGCTGGAAACACCATATATTTT
NA	TRBD2	TRBJ2-7	TRBV4-3	CASSPHLPGGGDEQYF	TGCGCCAGCAGCCCCCATCTCCCGGGAGGGGGGGACGAGCAGTACTTC
NA	TRBD1	TRBJ2-7	TRBV28	CASSPPGQGAYEQYF	TGTGCCAGCAGTCCCCCTGGACAGGGCGCCTACGAGCAGTACTTC